This T cell receptor beta chain was recovered during a study of human T cells and chemical hapten exposure. Study information: Diphenylcyclopropenone was administered weekly to the scalp of patients throughout the roughly 24-week study.

This clonotype was recorded many times. The germline gives CDR1 GTSNPN, CDR2 SVGIG (reference sequence). V shed 4 bases and J shed 0 bases, with 10 bases lying between them. CDR3 length equals 14 residues. Time point described: pre-sensitization, week 0. Treatment in this sample: therapeutic diphenylcyclopropenone sensitization with weekly scalp DPC. The template was total RNA from unfractionated whole blood. Via MiXCR, TCRdb re-called the RACE reads, giving one row per CDR3 protein. The data show roughly 100,000 distinct CDR3 sequences, approximately 10% seen once. The clonotype comes from a woman aged 55-70 years with alopecia areata. Some clones in this sample may be carry-over from other donors' samples. The rearrangement joins TRBV30 to TRBJ2-1; D is unresolved. Sequenced material: whole blood, taken in connection with sensitization to the hapten diphenylcyclopropenone (DPC). The CDR3 protein is CAWNGLSSYNEQFF. CDR3 DNA sequence: TGTGCCTGGAACGGGCTCAGCTCCTACAATGAGCAGTTCTTC.